The 15 T cell receptor beta chains in this list originate from one sample, sequenced in a study of T cell repertoires in cytomegalovirus infection. Their antigens remain unidentified. MiXCR, applied by TCRdb to the reads, yields one record per CDR3 protein. The sample consists of hundreds of thousands of distinct CDR3 sequences, around 30% of them appearing once. Source: cultured PBMCs, taken from culture after CMV antigen stimulation. Source of these receptors: a human donor in good health (CMV status not recorded). Some clones in this sample may be carry-over from other donors' samples.

The chain uses TRBV14 and TRBJ2-5, with 7 positions matching TRBD1. CDR3 length: 14 amino acids. Germline CDR1 SGHDN, CDR2 FVKESK. With V trimmed by 7 bases and J by 1 base, 6 bases remained unmatched. CDR3 protein: CASKDRDSQETQYF. The CDR3 nucleotides read TGTGCCAGCAAAGACCGGGACAGCCAAGAGACCCAGTACTTC.

The chain joins TRBV5-1 to TRBJ1-3; D uncertain. CDR3 length: 16 amino acids. V dropped 0 bases and J dropped 0 bases, with 10 bases sitting between them. The V gene's germline CDR1 is SGHRS and CDR2 YFSETQ. The chain's CDR3 is CASSLGKVSSGNTIYF. The DNA for the CDR3 is TGCGCCAGCAGCTTGGGGAAGGTCAGCTCTGGAAACACCATATATTTT.

In this sample, this clonotype turned up a few times. At one boundary the junction diverges from the germline segment, which might be a read error. This chain links TRBV4-1 with TRBJ2-2; possibly TRBD1 for D (6 bases). This CDR3 comprises 15 residues. The germline CDR1 and CDR2 sequences are MGHRA and YSYEKL. The CDR3 region is CASSFREQGTGELFF. The CDR3, as DNA: TGTGCCAGCAGCTTCAGAGAACAGGGCACCGGGGAGCTGTTTTTT.

The chain combines TRBV18 with TRBJ1-5; 7 positions match TRBD1. The CDR3 consists of 19 residues. The V gene's germline CDR1 is KGHSH and CDR2 LQKENI. With 5 bases clipped from V and 0 bases from J, the junction kept 16 bases outside the gene matches. CDR3: CASSKGPTGLRLSNQPQHF. The CDR3 DNA is TGTGCCAGCTCAAAGGGCCCGACAGGGCTGCGACTTAGCAATCAGCCCCAGCATTTT.

In its sample, this clonotype was seen many times. The chain uses TRBV7-6 and TRBJ1-2; a possible D gene is TRBD1 (5 bases). CDR3 length: 15 residues. CDR1 is SGHVS, CDR2 FNYEAQ, per germline. Trimming pared 5 bases from V and 4 bases from J, leaving 17 bases between. CDR3 nucleotide sequence: TGTGCCAGCAGCCTTAGCGAGGGGCGGGTCTATGGCTACACCTTC. It translates to CASSLSEGRVYGYTF. Variable domain in full (rest from reference TRBV7-6 and TRBJ1-2): GAGVSQSPRYKVTKRGQDVALRCDPISGHVSLYWYRQALGQGPEFLTYFNYEAQQDKSGLPNDRFSAERPEGSISTLTIQRTEQRDSAMYRCASSLSEGRVYGYTFGSGTRLTVV.

This clonotype appeared many times. The V and J genes are TRBV7-9 and TRBJ1-5; maybe TRBD1 (5 bases). V was shortened by 4 bases and J by 7 bases, with 14 bases between the two germline ends. The germline V gene has CDR1 SEHNR and CDR2 FQNEAQ (reference sequence). The CDR3 sequence is 14 residues long. The DNA of the CDR3 is TGTGCCAGCAGCTCGACAGCCGCGGGGCAGCCCCAGCATTTT. This translates into CASSSTAAGQPQHF.

For the CDR3, the DNA is TGTGCCATCAGTCCTGGGGGGTTCACTGAAGCTTTCTTT. Translating gives CAISPGGFTEAFF. The V and J genes are TRBV10-3 and TRBJ1-1, with a tentative D call TRBD1 (5 bases). Trimming removed 5 bases from V and 4 bases from J, with 11 bases in between. Germline V gene data show CDR1 as ENHRY and CDR2 as SYGVKD. The CDR3 runs to 13 residues.

The chain has TRBV29-1 and TRBJ2-2, with D maybe TRBD1 (6 bases). The CDR3 extends over 13 amino acids. V was shortened by 5 bases and J by 7 bases, with 14 bases between the two germline ends. Germline V lookup: CDR1 SQVTM, CDR2 ANQGSEA. CDR3 coding DNA: TGCAGCGTTATAGTAGGGGGATACGGGGAGCTGTTTTTT. This gives the protein CSVIVGGYGELFF.

This clonotype has a single count. This sequence joins TRBV5-4 and TRBJ1-1, with D uncertain. CDR1 is SGHNT and CDR2 is YYREEE in the germline V gene (reference sequence). V was pared by 1 base and J by 0 bases, with 10 bases between. This CDR3 contains 15 residues. CDR3: CASSLSDTMNTEAFF. The CDR3 nucleotides are TGTGCCAGCAGCTTGTCTGACACCATGAACACTGAAGCTTTCTTT.

V and J are TRBV2 and TRBJ1-2; 10 bases are shared with TRBD1. From germline, CDR1 is SNHLY and CDR2 FYNNEI. This CDR3 spans 14 amino acids. V lost 11 bases and J lost 1; bases outside the gene matches: 7. As DNA, the CDR3 is TGTGCCTGGGGACAGGGGCTAATTAACTATGGCTACACCTTC. It yields the protein CAWGQGLINYGYTF.

This clonotype was seen only a few times. V and J are TRBV7-2 and TRBJ2-5; 8 bases are shared with TRBD2. CDR3 length: 15 residues. Trimming removed 5 bases from V and 4 bases from J; junction bases left unmatched: 9. Germline CDR1 SGHTA, CDR2 FQGNSA. For the CDR3, the DNA is TGTGCCAGCAGCCCGGACCACGGGAGGGTAGAGACCCAGTACTTC. Translation: CASSPDHGRVETQYF.

This clonotype occurred a few times. This chain joins TRBV7-9 and TRBJ1-1, with unresolved D. Looked up from germline, CDR1 is SEHNR and CDR2 is FQNEAQ (reference sequence). The V end was cut by 8 bases, the J end by 12 bases, with 19 bases between. The CDR3 contains 12 residues. In DNA form, the CDR3 reads TGTGCCAGCTCCGACAACCGTGAATGGTCTTTCTTT. Translating gives CASSDNREWSFF.

The genes are TRBV5-1 and TRBJ1-2, with D tentatively TRBD1 (5 bases). The germline V gene encodes CDR1 SGHRS and CDR2 YFSETQ. CDR3 length: 14 residues. V lost 0 bases and J 8 bases, leaving 14 bases between the germline ends. The CDR3 region is CASSLGLHQGGYTF. The CDR3 region has the DNA TGCGCCAGCAGCTTGGGACTCCATCAGGGCGGCTACACCTTC.

The chain couples TRBV7-2 to TRBJ2-3; 8 nucleotides agree with TRBD2. The CDR3 is 15 residues long. CDR1 is SGHTA and CDR2 is FQGNSA in the germline V gene. V lost 1 base to trimming and J lost 5 bases; unmatched junction nucleotides: 5. CDR3: CASSLGGSGVDTQYF. The DNA for the CDR3 is TGTGCCAGCAGCTTAGGAGGTAGCGGGGTAGATACGCAGTATTTT.

The J gene is TRBJ2-7, the V gene TRBV6-2 or TRBV6-3; 11 bases are shared with TRBD1. The germline gives CDR1 MNHEY, CDR2 SVGEGT. The ends lost 10 bases at V and 0 bases at J; junction bases unmatched: 8. This CDR3 spans 15 amino acids. CDR3 nucleotide sequence: TGTGCCACCAGGGACAGGGGGTCCCTCTCCTACGAGCAGTACTTC. Residues: CATRDRGSLSYEQYF.